This entry lists 13 T cell receptor beta chains sequenced from one sample in a study of shared clonotypes between healthy human individuals. The protocol was immunoSEQ multiplex PCR, while the TCRdb copy is restricted to in-frame clones and leaves out a portion. The sample has roughly 760,000 clones, about 74% seen once. The sequenced sample was memory CD4+ T cells sorted from blood. Subset: CD45RA-negative fraction. These receptors were obtained from a woman in her twenties or thirties in good health.

This chain uses TRBV28 with TRBJ1-1; no clear D. Looked up from germline, CDR1 is MDHEN and CDR2 is SYDVKM. CDR3 length: 15 amino acids. Trimming left V 5 bases short and J 3 bases short, with 16 bases between. CDR3 DNA: TGTGCCAGCAGTACGGGTGGATCTGGGGACACTGAAGCTTTCTTT. Translation gives CASSTGGSGDTEAFF.

This clone was seen a handful of times. The rearrangement uses TRBV27 and TRBJ1-3; D might be TRBD1 (5 bases). The CDR3 is 15 residues long. The germline CDR1 and CDR2 sequences are MNHEY and SMNVEV (reference sequence). V was pared by 6 bases and J by 4 bases, with 16 bases between. For the CDR3, the DNA is TGTGCCAGCAGCGGGGGGGGGACGCAAGGAAACACCATATATTTT. Translated, it gives CASSGGGTQGNTIYF.

The rearrangement links TRBV6-5 to TRBJ1-2, with D possibly matching TRBD1 (6 bases). Trimming took off 5 bases at V and 1 base at J, with 8 bases between the two ends. CDR3 length equals 13 residues. Per germline, CDR1 MNHEY and CDR2 SVGAGI. The CDR3 region has the DNA TGTGCCAGCAGTGACAGGCGTAACTATGGCTACACCTTC. It is translated as CASSDRRNYGYTF.

The rearrangement joins TRBV5-1 to TRBJ1-1; D may be TRBD1 (5 bases). The CDR3 extends over 13 amino acids. Trimming shortened V by 3 bases and J by 1 base, and 7 bases separated the two germline ends. Germline values: CDR1 SGHRS, CDR2 YFSETQ. CDR3 coding DNA: TGCGCCAGCAGCTCTGGACAGAACACTGAAGCTTTCTTT. It encodes CASSSGQNTEAFF.

The chain has TRBV2 and TRBJ1-5; 8 bases line up with TRBD1. Germline CDR1 is SNHLY and CDR2 is FYNNEI. The CDR3 runs 14 residues. J gave up 5 bases and V 7 bases, and 7 bases lay outside the gene matches. The CDR3 spells CASTGGTGDQPQHF. The CDR3 region has the DNA TGTGCCAGCACGGGGGGGACAGGAGATCAGCCCCAGCATTTT.

The chain uses TRBV7-2 and TRBJ2-2; D not resolved. Germline loops: CDR1 SGHTA, CDR2 FQGNSA. This CDR3 has 15 amino acids. Trimming left V 4 bases short and J 1 base short, with 10 bases between. The CDR3 DNA is TGTGCCAGCAGCTCAAGTGGCTTGAACACCGGGGAGCTGTTTTTT. It translates to CASSSSGLNTGELFF. Full variable domain (missing parts from reference TRBV7-2 and TRBJ2-2): GAGVSQSPSNKVTEKGKDVELRCDPISGHTALYWYRQSLGQGLEFLIYFQGNSAPDKSGLPSDRFSAERTGGSVSTLTIQRTQQEDSAVYLCASSSSGLNTGELFFGEGSRLTVL.

The rearrangement uses TRBV7-8 and TRBJ1-1; TRBD1 aligns across 7 bases. J lost 4 bases, V lost 5 bases, and 10 bases had no gene match. The CDR3 has 15 amino acids. The germline V gene encodes CDR1 SGHVS and CDR2 FQNEAQ. The CDR3 sequence: CASSQSTGLGTEAFF. The CDR3 nucleotides read TGTGCCAGCAGCCAATCGACAGGGTTAGGCACTGAAGCTTTCTTT.

This clone came up a few times. V usage is TRBV6-1 and J usage is TRBJ2-7; D is possibly TRBD1 (6 bases). This CDR3 region has 20 residues. V was pared by 4 bases and J by 0 bases, with 28 bases between. Germline loops: CDR1 MNHNS, CDR2 SASEGT. The DNA of the CDR3 is TGTGCCAGCAGTGCGCTAAGTACAGGGTTTCCGAAGCGGAGCTCCTACGAGCAGTACTTC. Translated: CASSALSTGFPKRSSYEQYF.

The sample holds many counts of this clone. V and J are TRBV6-5 and TRBJ2-1, with a tentative D call TRBD2 (6 bases). V lost 9 bases to trimming and J lost 7 bases, with 22 bases between them. This CDR3 is built from 15 residues. Germline values: CDR1 MNHEY, CDR2 SVGAGI. The CDR3 nucleotides read TGTGCCAGTCGGCCGCGATGGGGGGTGGTAAATGAGCAGTTCTTC. Its protein product is CASRPRWGVVNEQFF.

This clone was picked up one time. The V call is TRBV28, the J call TRBJ1-5, with 9 nucleotides matching TRBD1. With 6 bases clipped from V and 0 bases from J, the junction kept 9 bases outside the gene matches. The CDR3 runs to 17 residues. Germline V gene data show CDR1 as MDHEN and CDR2 as SYDVKM. CDR3 protein: CASRSGTGFYSNQPQHF. The CDR3 DNA reads TGTGCCAGCAGATCCGGGACAGGGTTCTATAGCAATCAGCCCCAGCATTTT.

The genes are TRBV11-2 and TRBJ2-5, with a tentative D call TRBD2 (5 bases). Germline V CDR1 and CDR2: SGHAT, FQNNGV. V was pared by 1 base and J by 9 bases, with 9 bases between. The CDR3 is 12 amino acids. This CDR3 is CASSLAEASQYF. The CDR3 nucleotides read TGTGCCAGCAGCTTAGCGGAGGCATCCCAGTACTTC.

This sequence joins TRBV28 and TRBJ2-7; TRBD1 agrees at 9 bases. Germline CDR1 reads MDHEN; CDR2 reads SYDVKM. The CDR3 spans 16 residues. V lost 4 bases, J lost 2 bases, and 9 bases stayed unmatched. The CDR3 region is CASSSQGQGPPYEQYF. The DNA of the CDR3 is TGTGCCAGCAGTTCACAGGGACAGGGTCCGCCCTACGAGCAGTACTTC.

The chain has TRBV5-8 and TRBJ2-7; D assignment may be TRBD1 or TRBD2 (5 bases each). CDR3 length: 16 amino acids. Germline V lookup: CDR1 SGHTS, CDR2 YDEGEE. Trimming took 4 bases from V and 3 from J, leaving 20 bases between them. Here the CDR3 reads CASSLQRGAAHYEQYF. The CDR3 region has the DNA TGTGCCAGCAGCCTCCAAAGAGGGGCCGCTCACTACGAGCAGTACTTC.